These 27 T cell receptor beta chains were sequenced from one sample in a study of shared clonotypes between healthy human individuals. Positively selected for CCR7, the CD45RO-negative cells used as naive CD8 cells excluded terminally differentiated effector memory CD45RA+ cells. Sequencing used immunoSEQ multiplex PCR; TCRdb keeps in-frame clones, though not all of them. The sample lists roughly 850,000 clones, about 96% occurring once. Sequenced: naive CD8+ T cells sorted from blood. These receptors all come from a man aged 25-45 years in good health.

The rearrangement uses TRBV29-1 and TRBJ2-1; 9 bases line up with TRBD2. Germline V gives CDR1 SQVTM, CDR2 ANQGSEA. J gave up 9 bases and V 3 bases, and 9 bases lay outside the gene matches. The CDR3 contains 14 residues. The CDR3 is CSVEGVGLAREQFF. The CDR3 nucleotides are TGCAGCGTTGAGGGAGTGGGACTAGCCCGTGAGCAGTTCTTC.

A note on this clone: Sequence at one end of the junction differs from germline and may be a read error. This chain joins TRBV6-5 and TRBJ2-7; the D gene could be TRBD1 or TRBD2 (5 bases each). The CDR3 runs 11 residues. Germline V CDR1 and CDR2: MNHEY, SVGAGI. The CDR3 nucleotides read TGTGCCAGCAGTACGGGGCAGGGTCTGGACTTC. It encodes CASSTGQGLDF.

Here the CDR3 reads CARSPAGVKGGYTF. CDR3 sequence (DNA): TGTGCCAGAAGCCCGGCAGGGGTTAAGGGCGGCTACACCTTC. The chain carries TRBV5-3 and TRBJ1-2, with D possibly matching TRBD1 (6 bases). TRBV5-3 carries the ORF label, with uncertain function. This CDR3 region has 14 residues. The V and J ends lost 4 bases and 8 bases respectively, with 18 bases between them.

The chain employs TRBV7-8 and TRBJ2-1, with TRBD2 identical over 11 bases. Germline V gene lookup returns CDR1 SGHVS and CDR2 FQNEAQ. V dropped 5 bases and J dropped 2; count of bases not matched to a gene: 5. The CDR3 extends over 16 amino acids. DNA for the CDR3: TGTGCCAGCAGCCATAGCGGGAGGGCCCCCTACAATGAGCAGTTCTTC. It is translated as CASSHSGRAPYNEQFF. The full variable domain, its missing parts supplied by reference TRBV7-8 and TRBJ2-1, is GAGVSQSPRYKVAKRGQDVALRCDPISGHVSLFWYQQALGQGPEFLTYFQNEAQLDKSGLPSDRFFAERPEGSVSTLKIQRTQQEDSAVYLCASSHSGRAPYNEQFFGPGTRLTVL.

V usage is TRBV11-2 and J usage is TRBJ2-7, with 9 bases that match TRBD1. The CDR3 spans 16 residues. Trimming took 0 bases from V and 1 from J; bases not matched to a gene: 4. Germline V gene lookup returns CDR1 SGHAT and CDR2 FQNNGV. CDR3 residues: CASSLDTGGWSYEQYF. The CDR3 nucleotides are TGTGCCAGCAGCTTAGATACAGGGGGCTGGTCCTACGAGCAGTACTTC.

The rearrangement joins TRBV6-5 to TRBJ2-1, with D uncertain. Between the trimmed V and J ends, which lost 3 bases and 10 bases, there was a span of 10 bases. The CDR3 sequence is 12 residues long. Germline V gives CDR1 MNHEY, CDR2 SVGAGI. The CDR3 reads CASSYNLGEQFF. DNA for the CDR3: TGTGCCAGCAGTTATAACTTGGGGGAGCAGTTCTTC.

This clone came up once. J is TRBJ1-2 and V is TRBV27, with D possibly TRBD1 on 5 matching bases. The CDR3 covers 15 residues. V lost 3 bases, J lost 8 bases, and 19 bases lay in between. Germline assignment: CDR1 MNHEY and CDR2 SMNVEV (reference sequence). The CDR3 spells CASSLSRDGTSGYTF. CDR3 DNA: TGTGCCAGCAGTTTGTCCCGGGACGGGACCTCCGGCTACACCTTC.

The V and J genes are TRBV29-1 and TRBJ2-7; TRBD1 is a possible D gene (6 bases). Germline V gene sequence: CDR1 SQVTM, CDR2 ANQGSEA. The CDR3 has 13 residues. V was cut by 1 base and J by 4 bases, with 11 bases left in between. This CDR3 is CSVEGGQGYEQYF. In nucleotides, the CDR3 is TGCAGCGTTGAAGGAGGCCAGGGGTACGAGCAGTACTTC.

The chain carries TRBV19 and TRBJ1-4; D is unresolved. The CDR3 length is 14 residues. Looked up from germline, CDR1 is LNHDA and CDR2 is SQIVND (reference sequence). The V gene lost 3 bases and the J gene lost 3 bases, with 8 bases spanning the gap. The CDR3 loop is CASSIIQSNEKLFF. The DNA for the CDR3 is TGTGCCAGTAGTATCATACAGTCTAATGAAAAACTGTTTTTT.

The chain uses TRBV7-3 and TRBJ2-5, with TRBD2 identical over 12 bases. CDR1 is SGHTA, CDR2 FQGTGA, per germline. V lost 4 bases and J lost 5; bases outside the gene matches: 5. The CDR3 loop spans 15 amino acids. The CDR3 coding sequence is TGTGCCAGCAGCTGGACTAGCGGGACAGGGGAGACCCAGTACTTC. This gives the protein CASSWTSGTGETQYF.

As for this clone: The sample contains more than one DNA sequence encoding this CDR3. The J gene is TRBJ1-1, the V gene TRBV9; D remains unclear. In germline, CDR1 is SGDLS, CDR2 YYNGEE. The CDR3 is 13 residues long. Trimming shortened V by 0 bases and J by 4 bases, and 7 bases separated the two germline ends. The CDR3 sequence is CASSVAGSTEAFF. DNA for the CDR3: TGTGCCAGCAGCGTAGCGGGGAGCACTGAAGCTTTCTTT.

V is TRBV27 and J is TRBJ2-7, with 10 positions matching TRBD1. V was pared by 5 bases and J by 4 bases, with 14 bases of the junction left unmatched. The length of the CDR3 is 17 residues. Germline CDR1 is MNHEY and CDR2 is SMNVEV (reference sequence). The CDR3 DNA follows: TGTGCCAGCAGTCGCTCCCTCCGGGACAGGGGTTCGTACGAGCAGTACTTC. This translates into CASSRSLRDRGSYEQYF.

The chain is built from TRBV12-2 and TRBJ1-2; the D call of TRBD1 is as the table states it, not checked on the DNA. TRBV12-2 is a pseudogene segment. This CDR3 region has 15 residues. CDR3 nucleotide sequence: TGTGCAAGTCGCCCAGACAGGGGAACTAACTATGGCTACACCTTC. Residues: CASRPDRGTNYGYTF.

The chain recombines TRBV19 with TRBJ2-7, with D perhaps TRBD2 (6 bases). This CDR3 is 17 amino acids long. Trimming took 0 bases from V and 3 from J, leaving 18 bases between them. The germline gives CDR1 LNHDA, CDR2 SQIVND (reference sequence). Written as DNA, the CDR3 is TGTGCCAGTAGTATAGATCGCGTCGGGAGCCTTTTCTACGAGCAGTACTTC. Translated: CASSIDRVGSLFYEQYF.

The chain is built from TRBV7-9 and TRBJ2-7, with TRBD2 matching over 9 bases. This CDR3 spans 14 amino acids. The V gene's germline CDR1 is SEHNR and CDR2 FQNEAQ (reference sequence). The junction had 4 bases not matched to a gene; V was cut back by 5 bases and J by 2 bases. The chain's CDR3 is CASSTLAGTYEQYF. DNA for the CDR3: TGTGCCAGCAGCACCCTAGCGGGAACCTACGAGCAGTACTTC.

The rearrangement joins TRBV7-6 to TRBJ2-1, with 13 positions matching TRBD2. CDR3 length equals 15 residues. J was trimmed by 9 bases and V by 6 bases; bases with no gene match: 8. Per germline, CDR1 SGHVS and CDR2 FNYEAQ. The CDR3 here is CASSRTSGSQGEQFF. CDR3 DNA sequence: TGTGCCAGCAGTCGGACTAGCGGGAGCCAGGGTGAGCAGTTCTTC. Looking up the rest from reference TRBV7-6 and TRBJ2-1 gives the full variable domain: GAGVSQSPRYKVTKRGQDVALRCDPISGHVSLYWYRQALGQGPEFLTYFNYEAQQDKSGLPNDRFSAERPEGSISTLTIQRTEQRDSAMYRCASSRTSGSQGEQFFGPGTRLTVL.

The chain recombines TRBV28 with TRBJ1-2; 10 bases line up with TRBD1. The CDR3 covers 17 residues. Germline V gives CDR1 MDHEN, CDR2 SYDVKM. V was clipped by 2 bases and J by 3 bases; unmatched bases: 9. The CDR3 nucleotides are TGTGCCAGCAGTTTAAAAACCGGGACAGGGGCGCACTATGGCTACACCTTC. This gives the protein CASSLKTGTGAHYGYTF.

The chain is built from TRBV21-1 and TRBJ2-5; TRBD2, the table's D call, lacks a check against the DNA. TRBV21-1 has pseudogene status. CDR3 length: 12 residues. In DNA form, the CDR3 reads TGTGCCAGACACCCGAGGCAAGAGACCCAGTACTTC. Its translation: CARHPRQETQYF.

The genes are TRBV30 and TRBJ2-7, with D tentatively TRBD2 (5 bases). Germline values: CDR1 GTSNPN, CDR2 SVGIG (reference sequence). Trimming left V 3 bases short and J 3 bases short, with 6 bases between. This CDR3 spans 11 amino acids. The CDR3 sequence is CAWSGNYEQYF. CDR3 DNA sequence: TGTGCCTGGAGCGGGAACTACGAGCAGTACTTC.

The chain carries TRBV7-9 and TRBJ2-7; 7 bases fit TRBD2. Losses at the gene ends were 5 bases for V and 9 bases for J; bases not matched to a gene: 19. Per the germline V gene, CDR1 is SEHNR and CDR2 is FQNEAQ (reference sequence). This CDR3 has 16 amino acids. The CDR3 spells CASSPGLGRKVCVQYF. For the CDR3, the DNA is TGTGCCAGCAGCCCCGGACTAGGGAGAAAGGTTTGCGTGCAGTACTTC.

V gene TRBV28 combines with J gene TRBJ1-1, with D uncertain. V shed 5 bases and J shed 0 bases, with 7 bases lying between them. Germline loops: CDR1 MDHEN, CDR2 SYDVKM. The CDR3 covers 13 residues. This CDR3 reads CASSARMNTEAFF. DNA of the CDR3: TGTGCCAGCAGTGCAAGGATGAACACTGAAGCTTTCTTT.

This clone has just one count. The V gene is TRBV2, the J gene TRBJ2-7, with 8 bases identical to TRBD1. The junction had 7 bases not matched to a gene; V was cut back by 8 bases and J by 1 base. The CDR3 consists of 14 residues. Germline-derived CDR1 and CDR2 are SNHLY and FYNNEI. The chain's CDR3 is CASAAGTGSYEQYF. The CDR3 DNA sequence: TGTGCCAGCGCAGCCGGGACAGGTTCCTACGAGCAGTACTTC.

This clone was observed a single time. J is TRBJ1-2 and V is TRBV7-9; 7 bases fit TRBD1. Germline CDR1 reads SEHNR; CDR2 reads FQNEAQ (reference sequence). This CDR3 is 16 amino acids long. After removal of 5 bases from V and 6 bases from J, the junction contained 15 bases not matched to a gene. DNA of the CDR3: TGTGCCAGCAGCCTAGGACAGGTTACCTTTCGGGATGGCTACACCTTC. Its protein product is CASSLGQVTFRDGYTF.

DNA for the CDR3: TGTGCCAGCAGTTCGTCGTGGCAGGACCTCTATTTT. Translation: CASSSSWQDLYF. The rearrangement joins TRBV27 to TRBJ2-3, with D hard to call. The CDR3 covers 12 residues. Trimming left V 4 bases short and J 15 bases short, with 17 bases between. From germline, CDR1 is MNHEY and CDR2 SMNVEV (reference sequence).

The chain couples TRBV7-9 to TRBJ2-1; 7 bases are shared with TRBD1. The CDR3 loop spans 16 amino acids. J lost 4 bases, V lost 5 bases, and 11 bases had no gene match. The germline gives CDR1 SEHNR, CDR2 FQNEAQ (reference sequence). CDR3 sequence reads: CASSDNRDRGYNEQFF. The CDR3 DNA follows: TGTGCCAGCAGCGATAACCGGGACAGAGGATACAATGAGCAGTTCTTC.

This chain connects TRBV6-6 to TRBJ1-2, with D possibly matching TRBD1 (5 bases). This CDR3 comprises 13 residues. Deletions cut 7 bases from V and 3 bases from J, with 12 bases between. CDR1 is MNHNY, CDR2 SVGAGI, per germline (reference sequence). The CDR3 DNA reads TGTGCCAGCACGGACACTGGTGACTATGGCTACACCTTC. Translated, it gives CASTDTGDYGYTF.

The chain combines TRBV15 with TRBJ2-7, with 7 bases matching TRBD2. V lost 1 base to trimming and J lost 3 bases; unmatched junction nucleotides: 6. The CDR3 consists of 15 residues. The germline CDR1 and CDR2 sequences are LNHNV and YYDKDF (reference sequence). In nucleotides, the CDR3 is TGTGCCACCAGCAGAGGAGCTAGCGGAGTCTACGAGCAGTACTTC. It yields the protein CATSRGASGVYEQYF. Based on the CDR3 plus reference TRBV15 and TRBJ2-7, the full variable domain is DAMVIQNPRYQVTQFGKPVTLSCSQTLNHNVMYWYQQKSSQAPKLLFHYYDKDFNNEADTPDNFQSRRPNTSFCFLDIRSPGLGDTAMYLCATSRGASGVYEQYFGPGTRLTVT.